One sample yielded the 15 T cell receptor beta chains listed below, sequenced in a study of cytomegalovirus exposure and HLA in healthy donors. PCR employed 60 Vbeta and 13 Jbeta primers. Only in-frame clones appear in the TCRdb table, and some are missing; sequencing was by immunoSEQ multiplex PCR. The repertoire holds more than 200,000 clones, roughly 80% seen once, with about 0.23% in the top ten. The sample comprised PBMCs. The receptors were gathered from a girl aged 2-15 years in good health and CMV-seronegative.

This clone was recorded only once. The chain links TRBV6-5 to TRBJ1-2; D is unresolved. Germline-derived CDR1 and CDR2 are MNHEY and SVGAGI. There are 14 residues in the CDR3. The V and J ends lost 0 bases and 7 bases respectively, with 12 bases between them. DNA for the CDR3: TGTGCCAGCAGTTACTCGAGACCGGGAGCTGGCTACACCTTC. It encodes CASSYSRPGAGYTF.

This clone showed up just once. The chain has TRBV6-5 and TRBJ1-1, with D possibly matching TRBD1 (5 bases). CDR1 is MNHEY and CDR2 is SVGAGI in the germline V gene. The V gene lost 5 bases and the J gene lost 1 base, with 8 bases spanning the gap. The CDR3 contains 13 residues. The CDR3 nucleotides read TGTGCCAGCAGTGTACAGGAGAACACTGAAGCTTTCTTT. This gives the protein CASSVQENTEAFF.

CDR3 residues: CASRGQGRRVTDTEAFF. CDR3 DNA: TGTGCCAGCAGGGGACAGGGGCGACGGGTGACGGACACTGAAGCTTTCTTT. The chain has TRBV6-4 and TRBJ1-1; 10 bases are a match to TRBD1. V lost 6 bases to trimming and J lost 3 bases; unmatched junction nucleotides: 13. The CDR3 has 17 amino acids. In germline, CDR1 is MRHNA, CDR2 SNTAGT.

This clone was counted between two and nine times. This chain joins TRBV10-3 and TRBJ2-2; possibly TRBD1 for D (5 bases). The CDR3 covers 11 residues. Per germline, CDR1 ENHRY and CDR2 SYGVKD. Trimming removed 5 bases at V and 7 bases at J, with 5 bases between. As DNA, the CDR3 is TGTGCCATCAGTCAGGGCGGGGAGCTGTTTTTT. Encoded protein: CAISQGGELFF.

The chain links TRBV4-1 to TRBJ2-5, with D possibly TRBD2 on 7 matching bases. Germline loops: CDR1 MGHRA, CDR2 YSYEKL. The CDR3 sequence is 16 residues long. The V gene lost 1 base and the J gene lost 4 bases, with 16 bases spanning the gap. The CDR3 nucleotides read TGCGCCAGCAGCCAAGTTGAGGGGGGGCCGGCAGAGACCCAGTACTTC. Protein sequence: CASSQVEGGPAETQYF.

The J gene is TRBJ1-4, the V gene TRBV5-4, with D perhaps TRBD1 (6 bases). V was trimmed by 2 bases and J by 7 bases, leaving 15 bases between them. Germline lookup yields CDR1 SGHNT and CDR2 YYREEE (reference sequence). The CDR3 has 15 residues. CDR3 amino acids: CASSFTGGLIEKLFF. CDR3 bases: TGTGCCAGCAGCTTCACGGGGGGGCTGATTGAAAAACTGTTTTTT.

The chain joins TRBV6-1 to TRBJ2-5; D gene ambiguous. CDR1 and CDR2 from the germline V gene are MNHNS and SASEGT. The CDR3 contains 12 residues. The V end lost 5 bases, the J end lost 3 bases, and 7 bases lay between the germline ends. The CDR3 region is CASSPVEETQYF. Written as DNA, the CDR3 is TGTGCCAGCAGTCCTGTAGAAGAGACCCAGTACTTC.

This clone was detected only a few times. DNA of the CDR3: TGTGCCAGCAGCTCAGGGATAGCGGGGGGAAACTCCTACAATGAGCAGTTCTTC. Residues: CASSSGIAGGNSYNEQFF. The rearrangement joins TRBV7-6 to TRBJ2-1, with TRBD2 identical over 10 bases. Germline CDR1 is SGHVS and CDR2 is FNYEAQ. The CDR3 is made up of 18 amino acids. Trimming at V came to 4 bases and at J to 0 bases, leaving 9 bases not matched to a gene.

CDR3 coding DNA: TGTGCCGCCTCGGGGAGTGGAGGGGTGGATACGCAGTATTTT. Protein: CAASGSGGVDTQYF. This chain uses TRBV6-1 with TRBJ2-3; D perhaps matches TRBD2 (6 bases). V lost 11 bases to trimming and J lost 6 bases, with 21 bases between them. The CDR3 is 14 amino acids. Germline CDR1 and CDR2: MNHNS and SASEGT.

The gene calls are TRBV7-9 and TRBJ2-5; a weak D match, TRBD2 (6 bases). CDR1 is SEHNR and CDR2 is FQNEAQ in the germline V gene (reference sequence). V shed 1 base and J shed 5 bases, with 17 bases lying between them. CDR3 length equals 16 residues. The CDR3 nucleotides read TGTGCCAGCAGCTTAGTGGGTGGAGGGAGCCGGGAGACCCAGTACTTC. Protein sequence: CASSLVGGGSRETQYF. Combining the CDR3 with reference TRBV7-9 and TRBJ2-5 gives the whole variable domain DTGVSQNPRHKITKRGQNVTFRCDPISEHNRLYWYRQTLGQGPEFLTYFQNEAQLEKSRLLSDRFSAERPKGSFSTLEIQRTEQGDSAMYLCASSLVGGGSRETQYFGPGTRLLVL.

The chain uses TRBV21-1 and TRBJ1-2; the table gives TRBD1 as D, unverified against the DNA. TRBV21-1 is a pseudogene segment. The CDR3 covers 15 residues. The CDR3 DNA reads TGTGCCAGCAGCGAACAACAGGGGGTGGGCTATGGCTACACCTTC. Translated: CASSEQQGVGYGYTF.

This clone was found a few times. Other DNA sequences from this sample encode an identical CDR3 as well. The V and J genes are TRBV18 and TRBJ2-3, with 9 bases aligning to TRBD2. The CDR3 is 14 residues long. V lost 1 base, J lost 4 bases, and 0 bases stayed unmatched. The germline gives CDR1 KGHSH, CDR2 LQKENI. This CDR3 reads CASSPLAGADTQYF. The CDR3 nucleotides read TGTGCCAGCTCACCACTAGCGGGGGCAGATACGCAGTATTTT.

The chain employs TRBV29-1 and TRBJ2-2, with D perhaps matching TRBD2 (6 bases). This CDR3 comprises 16 residues. With 5 bases removed from V and 2 bases from J, the gap between germline ends came to 18 bases. In germline, CDR1 is SQVTM, CDR2 ANQGSEA. CDR3: CSVNPSGTQNTGELFF. The CDR3 region has the DNA TGCAGCGTTAACCCCTCCGGGACTCAAAACACCGGGGAGCTGTTTTTT.

The chain joins TRBV2 to TRBJ2-7; the D is unclear. Trimming stripped 4 bases from V and 3 bases from J, with 10 bases between. The CDR3 extends over 13 amino acids. CDR1 SNHLY and CDR2 FYNNEI come from the germline V gene. This CDR3 reads CASSGGTLYEQYF. In DNA form, the CDR3 reads TGTGCCAGCAGTGGAGGTACTCTCTACGAGCAGTACTTC.

This clone was seen a few times. J is TRBJ2-1 and V is TRBV27; 7 positions match TRBD2. J gave up 9 bases and V 8 bases, and 13 bases lay outside the gene matches. Germline V gives CDR1 MNHEY, CDR2 SMNVEV (reference sequence). This CDR3 region has 14 residues. CDR3 region: CASSKPGGKGEQFF. CDR3 in DNA: TGTGCCAGCTCGAAACCGGGGGGTAAGGGTGAGCAGTTCTTC.